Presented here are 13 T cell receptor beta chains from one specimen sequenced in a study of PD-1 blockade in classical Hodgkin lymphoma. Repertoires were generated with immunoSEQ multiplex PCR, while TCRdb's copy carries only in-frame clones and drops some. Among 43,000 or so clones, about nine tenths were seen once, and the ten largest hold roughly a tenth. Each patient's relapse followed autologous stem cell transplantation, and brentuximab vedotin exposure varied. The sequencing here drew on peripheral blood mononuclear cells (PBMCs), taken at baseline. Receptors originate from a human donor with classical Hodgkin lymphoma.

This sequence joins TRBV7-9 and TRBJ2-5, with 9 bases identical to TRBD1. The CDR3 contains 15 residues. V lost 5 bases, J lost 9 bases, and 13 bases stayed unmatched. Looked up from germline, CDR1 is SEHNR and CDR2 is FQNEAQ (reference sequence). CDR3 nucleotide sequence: TGTGCCAGCAGCCACCGGGACAGGGTTGAAGTATCCCAGTACTTC. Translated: CASSHRDRVEVSQYF.

Here the CDR3 DNA reads TGTGCCAGCAGCAGAGACAGGGCCCCCCAATTCTTC. Protein: CASSRDRAPQFF. V usage is TRBV27 and J usage is TRBJ2-1, with 7 bases identical to TRBD1. Looked up from germline, CDR1 is MNHEY and CDR2 is SMNVEV (reference sequence). V gave up 6 bases and J gave up 16 bases; unmatched junction bases: 12. This CDR3 is built from 12 residues.

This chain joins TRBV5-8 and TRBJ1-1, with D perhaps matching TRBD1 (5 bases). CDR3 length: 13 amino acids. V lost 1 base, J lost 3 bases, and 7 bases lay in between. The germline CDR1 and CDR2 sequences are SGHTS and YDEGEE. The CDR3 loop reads CASSLQGDTEAFF. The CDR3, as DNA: TGTGCCAGCAGCTTGCAGGGTGACACTGAAGCTTTCTTT.

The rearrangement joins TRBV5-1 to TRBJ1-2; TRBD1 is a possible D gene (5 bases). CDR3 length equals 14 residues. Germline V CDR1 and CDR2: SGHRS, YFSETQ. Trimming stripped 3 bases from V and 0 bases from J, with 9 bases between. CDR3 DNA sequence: TGCGCCAGCAGCTCTGAGACAGCTAACTATGGCTACACCTTC. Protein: CASSSETANYGYTF.

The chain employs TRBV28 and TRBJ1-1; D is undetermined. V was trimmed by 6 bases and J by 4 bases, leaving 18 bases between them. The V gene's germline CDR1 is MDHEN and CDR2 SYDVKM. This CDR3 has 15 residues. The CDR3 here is CASSPFAVGGTEAFF. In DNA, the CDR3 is TGTGCCAGCAGCCCCTTCGCTGTGGGAGGCACTGAAGCTTTCTTT.

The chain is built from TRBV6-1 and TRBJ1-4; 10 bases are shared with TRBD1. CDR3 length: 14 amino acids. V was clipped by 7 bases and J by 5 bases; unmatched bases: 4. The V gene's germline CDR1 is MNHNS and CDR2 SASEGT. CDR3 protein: CASNEGQGNEKLFF. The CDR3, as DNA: TGTGCCAGCAACGAGGGACAGGGGAATGAAAAACTGTTTTTT.

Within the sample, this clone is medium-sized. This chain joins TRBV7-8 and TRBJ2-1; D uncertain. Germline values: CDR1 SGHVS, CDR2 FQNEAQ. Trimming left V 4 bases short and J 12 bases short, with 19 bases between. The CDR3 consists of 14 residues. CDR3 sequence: CASSSGRLEKGQFF. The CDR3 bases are TGTGCCAGCAGCTCAGGACGACTTGAGAAGGGGCAGTTCTTC.

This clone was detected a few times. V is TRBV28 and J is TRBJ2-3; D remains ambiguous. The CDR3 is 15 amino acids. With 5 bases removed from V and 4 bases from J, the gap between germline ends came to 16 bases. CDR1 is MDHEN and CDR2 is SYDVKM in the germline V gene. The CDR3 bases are TGTGCCAGCAGTGGCTGGCCAAGGCCGGCAGATACGCAGTATTTT. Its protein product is CASSGWPRPADTQYF.

CDR3 coding DNA: TGTGCCAGCAGCCTCGGGGCAGGTATGGACTATGGCTACACCTTC. Amino acids: CASSLGAGMDYGYTF. This chain connects TRBV5-4 to TRBJ1-2, with D perhaps matching TRBD1 (5 bases). This CDR3 has 15 residues. V lost 4 bases to trimming and J lost 3 bases, with 16 bases between them. Germline CDR1 is SGHNT and CDR2 is YYREEE (reference sequence).

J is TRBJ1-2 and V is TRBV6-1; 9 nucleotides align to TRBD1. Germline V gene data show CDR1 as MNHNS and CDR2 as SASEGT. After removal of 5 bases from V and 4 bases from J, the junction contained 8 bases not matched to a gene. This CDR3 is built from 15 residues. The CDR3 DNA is TGTGCCAGCAGTCCCGAGGGACAGGGAGTCTATGGCTACACCTTC. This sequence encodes CASSPEGQGVYGYTF.

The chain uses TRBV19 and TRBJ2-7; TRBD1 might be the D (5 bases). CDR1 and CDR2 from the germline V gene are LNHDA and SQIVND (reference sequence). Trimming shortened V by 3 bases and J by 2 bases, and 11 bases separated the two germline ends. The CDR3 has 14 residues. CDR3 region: CASSMGHRTYEQYF. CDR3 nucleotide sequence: TGTGCCAGTAGTATGGGGCATAGAACCTACGAGCAGTACTTC.

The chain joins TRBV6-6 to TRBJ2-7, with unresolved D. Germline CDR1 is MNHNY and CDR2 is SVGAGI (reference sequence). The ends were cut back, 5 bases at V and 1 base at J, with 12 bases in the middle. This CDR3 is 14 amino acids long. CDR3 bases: TGTGCCAGCAGTCCCGCCCGATCGTCCTACGAGCAGTACTTC. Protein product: CASSPARSSYEQYF.

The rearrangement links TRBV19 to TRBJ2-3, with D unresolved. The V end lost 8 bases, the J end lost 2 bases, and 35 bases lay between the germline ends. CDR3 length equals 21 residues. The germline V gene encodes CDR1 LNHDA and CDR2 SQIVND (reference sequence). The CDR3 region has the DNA TGTGCCAGTCGGTCGGAGTGGGCCCCCTGGAGTGGGCCAGGCATCACAGATACGCAGTATTTT. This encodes CASRSEWAPWSGPGITDTQYF. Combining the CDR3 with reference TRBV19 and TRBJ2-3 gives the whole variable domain DGGITQSPKYLFRKEGQNVTLSCEQNLNHDAMYWYRQDPGQGLRLIYYSQIVNDFQKGDIAEGYSVSREKKESFPLTVTSAQKNPTAFYLCASRSEWAPWSGPGITDTQYFGPGTRLTVL.